Here is one T cell receptor (beta chain) with its context. Its specificity is unknown. This CDR3 contains 20 residues. The J segment lost 8 bases and the V segment lost 5 bases, leaving 20 bases of the junction unmatched. Germline CDR1 reads MDHEN; CDR2 reads SYDVKM. Sequencing used immunoSEQ multiplex PCR; TCRdb keeps in-frame clones, though not all of them. The table has more than 550,000 clones, around 77% seen once. The sample originates from a study of shared clonotypes between healthy human individuals. Background on the study: With ages of 18 to 49, the donors were a couple of women and a few men.

Study-level points and caveats: Clonotypes which were not shared had lower generation probabilities than clonotypes that all four donors shared.

What was sequenced was memory CD4+ T cells sorted from blood. As to subset: CD45RA-negative fraction. J is TRBJ2-4 and V is TRBV28; 14 bases agree with TRBD2. This TCR came from a woman aged 25 to 39 in good health. Here the CDR3 reads CASSHHYGTLGTSGRDIQYF. The CDR3 nucleotides are TGTGCCAGCAGTCATCATTACGGGACACTGGGGACTAGCGGGAGAGACATTCAGTACTTC. Full variable domain (remainder filled in from reference TRBV28 and TRBJ2-4): DVKVTQSSRYLVKRTGEKVFLECVQDMDHENMFWYRQDPGLGLRLIYFSYDVKMKEKGDIPEGYSVSREKKERFSLILESASTNQTSMYLCASSHHYGTLGTSGRDIQYFGAGTRLSVL.